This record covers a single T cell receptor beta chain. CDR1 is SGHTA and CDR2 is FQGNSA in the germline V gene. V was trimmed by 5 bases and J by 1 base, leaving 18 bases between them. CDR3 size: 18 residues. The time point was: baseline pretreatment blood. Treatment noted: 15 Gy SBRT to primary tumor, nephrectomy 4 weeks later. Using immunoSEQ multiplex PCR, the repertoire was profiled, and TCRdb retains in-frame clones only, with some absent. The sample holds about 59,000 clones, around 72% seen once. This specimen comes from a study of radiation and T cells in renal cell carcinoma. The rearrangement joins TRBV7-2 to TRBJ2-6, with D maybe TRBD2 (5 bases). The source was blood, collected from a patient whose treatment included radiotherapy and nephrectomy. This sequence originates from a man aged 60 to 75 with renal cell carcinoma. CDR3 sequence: CASSPGGFLRSGANVLTF. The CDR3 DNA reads TGTGCCAGCAGCCCAGGCGGGTTCCTAAGGTCTGGGGCCAACGTCCTGACTTTC. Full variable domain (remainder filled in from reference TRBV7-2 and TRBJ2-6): GAGVSQSPSNKVTEKGKDVELRCDPISGHTALYWYRQSLGQGLEFLIYFQGNSAPDKSGLPSDRFSAERTGGSVSTLTIQRTQQEDSAVYLCASSPGGFLRSGANVLTFGAGSRLTVL.